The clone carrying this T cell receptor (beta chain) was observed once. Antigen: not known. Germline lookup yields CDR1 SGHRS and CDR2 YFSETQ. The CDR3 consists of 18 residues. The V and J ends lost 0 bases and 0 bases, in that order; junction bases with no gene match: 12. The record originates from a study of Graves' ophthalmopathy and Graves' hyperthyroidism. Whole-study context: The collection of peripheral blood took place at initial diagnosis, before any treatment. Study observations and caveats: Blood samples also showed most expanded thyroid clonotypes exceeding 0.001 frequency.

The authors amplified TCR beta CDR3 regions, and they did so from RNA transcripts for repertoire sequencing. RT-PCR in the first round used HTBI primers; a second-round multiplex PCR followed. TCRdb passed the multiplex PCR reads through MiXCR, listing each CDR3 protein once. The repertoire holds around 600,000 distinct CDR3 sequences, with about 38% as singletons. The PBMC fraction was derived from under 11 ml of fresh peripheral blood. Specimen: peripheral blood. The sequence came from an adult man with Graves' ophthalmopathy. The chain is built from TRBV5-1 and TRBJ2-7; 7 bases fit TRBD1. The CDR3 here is CASSLARGPRDSSYEQYF. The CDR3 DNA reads TGCGCCAGCAGCTTGGCCAGGGGACCCCGGGACAGCTCCTACGAGCAGTACTTC.